Listed below are T cell receptor beta chains from one sample, sequenced in a study of memory CD4+ T cells and cytomegalovirus serostatus. Clones were sequenced by immunoSEQ multiplex PCR, and TCRdb holds only the in-frame ones, with some missing. The sample includes about 73,000 clones, just under 80% of them seen just once. Sequencing was done on a sample of memory CD4+ T cells from blood. Receptors originate from an adult in good health and CMV-seropositive. CDR3s include the opening cysteine and the closing phenylalanine or tryptophan. D genes are given only for firm matches. The listing skips clone size in some rows; elsewhere it reads once, few, many or a size class.

abundance	j_gene	d_gene	v_gene	CDR3aa	CDR3nt
NA	TRBJ2-7	TRBD2	TRBV27	CASSPRGRGREQYF	TGTGCCAGCAGTCCCCGAGGGAGGGGACGCGAGCAGTACTTC
NA	TRBJ1-2	NA	TRBV5-6	CASSLRGPSGYTF	TGTGCCAGCAGCTTGAGGGGACCCTCTGGCTACACCTTC
NA	TRBJ2-3	TRBD1	TRBV6-5	CASSYARTGAQDTQYF	TGTGCCAGCAGTTACGCCCGGACAGGGGCCCAAGATACGCAGTATTTT
NA	TRBJ2-3	TRBD2	TRBV12-5	CASGLIPLAVGGDTQYF	TGTGCTAGTGGTTTGATTCCTCTAGCGGTGGGGGGGGATACGCAGTATTTT
NA	TRBJ2-1	NA	TRBV18	CASSNRVNEQFF	TGTGCCAGCTCGAACAGGGTGAATGAGCAGTTCTTC
NA	TRBJ1-5	NA	TRBV6-6	CASRRNQPQHF	TGTGCCAGCAGGAGGAATCAGCCCCAGCATTTT
NA	TRBJ1-2	TRBD1	TRBV30	CAFRQGPSSNYGYTF	TGTGCCTTTAGACAGGGCCCCTCTTCCAACTATGGCTACACCTTC
NA	TRBJ1-1	NA	TRBV10-3	CAISVKNPGEAFF	TGTGCCATCAGTGTGAAGAATCCGGGTGAAGCTTTCTTT
few	TRBJ2-2	TRBD1	TRBV7-7	CASSLDRGNTGELFF	TGTGCTAGCAGCTTAGACAGGGGTAACACCGGGGAGCTGTTTTTT
NA	TRBJ2-1	TRBD2	TRBV7-6	CASSLGTSGVNEQFF	TGTGCCAGCAGCTTAGGTACTAGCGGGGTTAATGAGCAGTTCTTC
NA	TRBJ2-1	NA	TRBV5-4	CASSPGSSPYNEQFF	TGTGCCAGCAGCCCCGGGTCCTCCCCATACAATGAGCAGTTCTTC
NA	TRBJ2-6	NA	TRBV7-2	CASSAQASSGANVLTF	TGTGCCAGCAGTGCGCAGGCTAGCTCTGGGGCCAACGTCCTGACTTTC
NA	TRBJ2-3	NA	TRBV19	CASSIGGRSDTQYF	TGTGCCAGTAGTATTGGGGGGAGATCAGATACGCAGTATTTT
NA	TRBJ1-1	NA	TRBV9	CASSVGLRTANTEAFF	TGTGCCAGCAGCGTAGGTTTACGGACGGCTAACACTGAAGCTTTCTTT
NA	TRBJ2-1	TRBD2	TRBV9	CASSAPHWTSGRFGVDEQFF	TGTGCCAGCAGCGCGCCGCACTGGACTAGCGGGAGGTTCGGGGTGGATGAGCAGTTCTTC
once	TRBJ2-3	NA	TRBV7-9	CASSGTGRASGIKWDTQYF	TGTGCCAGCAGCGGGACAGGGAGGGCTAGCGGGATCAAGTGGGATACGCAGTATTTT
NA	TRBJ2-3	NA	TRBV19	CASSIWTDTQYF	TGTGCCAGTAGTATATGGACAGATACGCAGTATTTT
NA	TRBJ2-1	TRBD1	TRBV4-3	CASSPRPQGSYNEQFF	TGCGCCAGCAGCCCGCGCCCACAGGGGTCCTACAATGAGCAGTTCTTC
NA	TRBJ1-2	NA	TRBV5-1	CASSPFGGGDYGYTF	TGCGCCAGCAGCCCGTTTGGTGGAGGGGACTATGGCTACACCTTC
NA	TRBJ1-1	NA	TRBV29-1	CSVARGADTEAFF	TGCAGCGTTGCACGGGGGGCGGACACTGAAGCTTTCTTT
NA	TRBJ1-2	NA	TRBV21-1	CASSPLQGLPRRGYTF	TGTGCCAGCTCTCCTTTACAGGGGTTACCCCGTAGGGGCTACACCTTC
NA	TRBJ2-1	TRBD2	TRBV6-1	CASSAGLAGGDEQFF	TGTGCCAGCAGTGCCGGACTAGCGGGAGGGGATGAGCAGTTCTTC
NA	TRBJ1-4	NA	TRBV9	CASSPRGGDEKLFF	TGTGCCAGCAGCCCCCGGGGTGGCGATGAAAAACTGTTTTTT
NA	TRBJ1-2	NA	TRBV7-6	CASSLGSDYGYTF	TGTGCCAGCAGCTTAGGCAGTGATTATGGCTACACCTTC
NA	TRBJ2-3	NA	TRBV10-3	CAISSGETQYF	TGTGCCATCAGTTCCGGGGAGACGCAGTATTTT
NA	TRBJ2-5	NA	TRBV5-4	CASSLGRQGQETQYF	TGTGCCAGCAGCTTGGGAAGGCAGGGCCAAGAGACCCAGTACTTC
NA	TRBJ2-3	NA	TRBV5-1	CASSPPDSPSTDTQYF	TGCGCCAGCAGCCCGCCCGACAGTCCCAGCACAGATACGCAGTATTTT
NA	TRBJ1-6	NA	TRBV6-5	CASSWQPGNSPLHF	TGTGCCAGCAGTTGGCAACCGGGAAATTCACCCCTCCACTTT
NA	TRBJ2-1	NA	TRBV5-4	CASIQGGRRDFNEQFF	TGTGCCAGCATCCAGGGGGGACGACGAGACTTCAATGAGCAGTTCTTC
NA	TRBJ2-2	NA	TRBV5-1	CASSLTGGTTGELFF	TGCGCCAGCAGCCTTACCGGGGGAACTACCGGGGAGCTGTTTTTT
NA	TRBJ2-3	NA	TRBV19	CASSTAGLTDTQYF	TGTGCCAGTAGTACAGCGGGTCTCACAGATACGCAGTATTTT
NA	TRBJ2-3	TRBD1	TRBV5-8	CASSPGQGWSTDTQYF	TGTGCCAGCAGCCCCGGACAGGGGTGGAGCACAGATACGCAGTATTTT
few	TRBJ1-2	NA	TRBV30	CAWREGPPKIGYTF	TGTGCCTGGAGGGAGGGACCCCCTAAGATAGGCTACACCTTC
few	TRBJ1-2	NA	TRBV6-6	CASSRRNSGYTF	TGTGCCAGCAGTAGGAGGAACTCCGGCTACACCTTC
few	TRBJ1-2	NA	TRBV19	CASSIRAGDGGYTF	TGTGCCAGTAGTATTCGGGCAGGTGATGGGGGCTACACCTTC
NA	TRBJ1-1	NA	TRBV11-3	CASSLASGSSEAFF	TGTGCCAGCAGCTTAGCGAGCGGTTCGTCGGAAGCTTTCTTT
few	TRBJ1-2	NA	TRBV5-1	CASSRDPLYGYTF	TGCGCCAGCAGCAGAGATCCTCTCTATGGCTACACCTTC
NA	TRBJ1-1	NA	TRBV7-9	CASSVTAVVNTEAFF	TGTGCCAGCAGCGTCACAGCAGTGGTGAACACTGAAGCTTTCTTT
NA	TRBJ1-1	NA	TRBV5-1	CASSRDGKNTEAFF	TGCGCCAGCAGCAGGGACGGTAAGAACACTGAAGCTTTCTTT
NA	TRBJ1-2	NA	TRBV29-1	CSVGEGAGGYTF	TGCAGCGTTGGGGAAGGGGCTGGAGGCTACACCTTC
NA	TRBJ1-5	TRBD1	TRBV7-2	CASTFDRGSNQPQHF	TGTGCCAGCACCTTCGACAGGGGAAGCAATCAGCCCCAGCATTTT
NA	TRBJ1-3	NA	TRBV29-1	CSVGAGSSGNTIYF	TGCAGCGTTGGGGCGGGGAGCTCTGGAAACACCATATATTTT
few	TRBJ1-1	NA	TRBV2	CASTSLGAETEAFF	TGTGCCAGCACCTCATTGGGGGCTGAGACTGAAGCTTTCTTT
few	TRBJ1-2	NA	TRBV6-5	CASSYSARGWGYTF	TGTGCCAGCAGTTACTCGGCCAGGGGATGGGGCTACACCTTC
NA	TRBJ2-1	NA	TRBV19	CASSRTAGTSRYNEQFF	TGTGCCAGTAGTCGTACTGCCGGGACTTCGCGCTACAATGAGCAGTTCTTC
NA	TRBJ2-3	TRBD2	TRBV5-4	CASRQGLAGTGLADTQYF	TGTGCCAGCAGACAGGGACTAGCGGGGACAGGGCTAGCAGATACGCAGTATTTT
few	TRBJ2-1	NA	TRBV11-2	CASSLVGGDSYEQFF	TGTGCCAGCAGCTTAGTAGGGGGGGATAGTTATGAGCAGTTCTTC
NA	TRBJ2-1	TRBD1	TRBV18	CASSPNRDSEQFF	TGTGCCAGCTCACCGAACCGGGACAGTGAGCAGTTCTTC
NA	TRBJ2-2	TRBD1	TRBV11-3	CASRGTATTGELFF	TGTGCCAGCAGGGGGACAGCGACCACCGGGGAGCTGTTTTTT
NA	TRBJ2-1	NA	TRBV5-4	CASSLYSGWISYNEQFF	TGTGCCAGCAGCTTGTATTCGGGGTGGATCTCCTACAATGAGCAGTTCTTC